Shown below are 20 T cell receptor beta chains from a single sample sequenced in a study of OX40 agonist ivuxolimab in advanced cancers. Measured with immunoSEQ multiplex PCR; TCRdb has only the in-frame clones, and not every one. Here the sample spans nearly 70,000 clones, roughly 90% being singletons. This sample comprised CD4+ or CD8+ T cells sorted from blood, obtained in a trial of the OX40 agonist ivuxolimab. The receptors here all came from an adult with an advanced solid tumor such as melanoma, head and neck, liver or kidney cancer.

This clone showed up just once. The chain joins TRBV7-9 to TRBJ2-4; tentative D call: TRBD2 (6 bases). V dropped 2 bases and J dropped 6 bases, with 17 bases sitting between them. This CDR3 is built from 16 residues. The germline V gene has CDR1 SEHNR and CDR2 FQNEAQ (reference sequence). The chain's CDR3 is CASSLRGVSGGNIQYF. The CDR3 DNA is TGTGCCAGCAGCTTAAGGGGTGTCTCCGGGGGAAACATTCAGTACTTC. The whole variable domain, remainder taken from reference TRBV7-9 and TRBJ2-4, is DTGVSQNPRHKITKRGQNVTFRCDPISEHNRLYWYRQTLGQGPEFLTYFQNEAQLEKSRLLSDRFSAERPKGSFSTLEIQRTEQGDSAMYLCASSLRGVSGGNIQYFGAGTRLSVL.

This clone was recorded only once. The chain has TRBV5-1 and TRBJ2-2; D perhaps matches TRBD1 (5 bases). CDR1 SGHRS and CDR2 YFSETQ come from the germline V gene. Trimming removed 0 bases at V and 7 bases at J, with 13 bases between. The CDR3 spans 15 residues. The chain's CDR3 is CASSLARQKGGELFF. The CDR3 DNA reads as TGCGCCAGCAGCTTGGCCAGACAGAAGGGCGGGGAGCTGTTTTTT.

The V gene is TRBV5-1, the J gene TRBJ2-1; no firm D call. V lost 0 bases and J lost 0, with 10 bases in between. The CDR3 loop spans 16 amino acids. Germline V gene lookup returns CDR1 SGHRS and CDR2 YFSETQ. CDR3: CASSLVGSSSYNEQFF. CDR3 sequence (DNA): TGCGCCAGCAGCTTGGTCGGCAGTTCCTCCTACAATGAGCAGTTCTTC. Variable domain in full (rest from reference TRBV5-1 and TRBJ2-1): KAGVTQTPRYLIKTRGQQVTLSCSPISGHRSVSWYQQTPGQGLQFLFEYFSETQRNKGNFPGRFSGRQFSNSRSEMNVSTLELGDSALYLCASSLVGSSSYNEQFFGPGTRLTVL.

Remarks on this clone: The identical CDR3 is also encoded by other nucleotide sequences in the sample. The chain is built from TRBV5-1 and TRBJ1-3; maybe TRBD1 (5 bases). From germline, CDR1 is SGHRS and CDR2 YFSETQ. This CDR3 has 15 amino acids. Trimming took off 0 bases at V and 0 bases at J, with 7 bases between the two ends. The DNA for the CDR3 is TGCGCCAGCAGCTTGGTAGGGGACTCTGGAAACACCATATATTTT. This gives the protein CASSLVGDSGNTIYF.

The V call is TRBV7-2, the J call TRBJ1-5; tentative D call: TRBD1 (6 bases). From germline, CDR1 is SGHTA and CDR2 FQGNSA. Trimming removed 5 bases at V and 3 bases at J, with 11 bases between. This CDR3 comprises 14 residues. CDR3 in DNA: TGTGCCAGCAGCCGAGGGGGTACCAATCAGCCCCAGCATTTT. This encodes CASSRGGTNQPQHF.

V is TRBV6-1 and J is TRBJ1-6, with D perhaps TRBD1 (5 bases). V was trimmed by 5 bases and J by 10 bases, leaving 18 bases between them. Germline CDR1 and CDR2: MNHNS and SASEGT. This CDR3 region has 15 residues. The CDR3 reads CASSQQVGVRSPLHF. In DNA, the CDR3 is TGTGCCAGCAGTCAACAGGTCGGAGTACGGTCACCCCTCCACTTT.

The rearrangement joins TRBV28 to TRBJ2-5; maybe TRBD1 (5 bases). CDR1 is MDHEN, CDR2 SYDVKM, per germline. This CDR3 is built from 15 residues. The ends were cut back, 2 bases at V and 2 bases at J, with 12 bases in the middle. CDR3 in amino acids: CASSLPQTAQETQYF. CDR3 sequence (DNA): TGTGCCAGCAGTTTACCCCAGACAGCTCAAGAGACCCAGTACTTC.

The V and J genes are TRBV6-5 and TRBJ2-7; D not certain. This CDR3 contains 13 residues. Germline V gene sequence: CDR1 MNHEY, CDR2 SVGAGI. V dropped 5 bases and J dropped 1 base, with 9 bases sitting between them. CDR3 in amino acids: CASSNPASYEQYF. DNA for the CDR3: TGTGCCAGCAGTAACCCGGCATCCTACGAGCAGTACTTC.

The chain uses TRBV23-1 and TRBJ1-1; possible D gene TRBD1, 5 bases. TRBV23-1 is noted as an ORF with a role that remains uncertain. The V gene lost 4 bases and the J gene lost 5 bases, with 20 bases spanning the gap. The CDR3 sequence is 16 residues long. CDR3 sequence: CASSPHKTDWKTEAFF. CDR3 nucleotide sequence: TGCGCCAGCAGTCCCCACAAGACAGATTGGAAAACTGAAGCTTTCTTT.

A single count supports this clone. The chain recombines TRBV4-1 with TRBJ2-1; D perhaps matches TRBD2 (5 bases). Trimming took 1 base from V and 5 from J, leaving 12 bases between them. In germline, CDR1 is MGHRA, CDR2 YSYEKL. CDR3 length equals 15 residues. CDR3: CASSQGAWENNEQFF. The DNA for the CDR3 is TGCGCCAGCAGCCAAGGAGCTTGGGAGAACAATGAGCAGTTCTTC.

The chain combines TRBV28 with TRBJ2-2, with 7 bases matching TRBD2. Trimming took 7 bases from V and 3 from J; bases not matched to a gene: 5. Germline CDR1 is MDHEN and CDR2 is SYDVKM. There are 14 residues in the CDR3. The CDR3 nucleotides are TGTGCCAGCAACTCGGGAGGAGACACCGGGGAGCTGTTTTTT. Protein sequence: CASNSGGDTGELFF.

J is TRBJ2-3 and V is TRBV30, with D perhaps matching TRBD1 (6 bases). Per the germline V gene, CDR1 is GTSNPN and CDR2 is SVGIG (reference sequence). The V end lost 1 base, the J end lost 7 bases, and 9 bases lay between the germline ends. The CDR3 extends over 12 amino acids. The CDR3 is CAWSATGYTQYF. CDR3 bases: TGTGCCTGGAGTGCGACAGGTTATACGCAGTATTTT.

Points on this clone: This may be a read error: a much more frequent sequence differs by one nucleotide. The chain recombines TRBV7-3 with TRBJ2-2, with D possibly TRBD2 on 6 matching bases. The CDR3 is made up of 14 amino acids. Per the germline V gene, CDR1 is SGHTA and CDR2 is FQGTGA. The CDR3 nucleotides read TGTGCCAGCAGCGGTACCGGAGGTGGCGGGGAGCTGGTTTTT. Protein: CASSGTGGGGELVF. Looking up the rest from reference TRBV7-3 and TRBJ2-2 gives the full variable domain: GAGVSQTPSNKVTEKGKYVELRCDPISGHTALYWYRQSLGQGPEFLIYFQGTGAADDSGLPNDRFFAVRPEGSVSTLKIQRTERGDSAVYLCASSGTGGGGELVFGEGSRLTVL.

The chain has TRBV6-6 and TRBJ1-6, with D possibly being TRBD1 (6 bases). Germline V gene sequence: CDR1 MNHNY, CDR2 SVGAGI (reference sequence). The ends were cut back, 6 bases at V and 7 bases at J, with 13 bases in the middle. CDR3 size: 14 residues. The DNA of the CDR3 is TGTGCCAGCAGCCGTGGACAGAAGAATTCACCCCTCCACTTT. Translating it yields CASSRGQKNSPLHF.

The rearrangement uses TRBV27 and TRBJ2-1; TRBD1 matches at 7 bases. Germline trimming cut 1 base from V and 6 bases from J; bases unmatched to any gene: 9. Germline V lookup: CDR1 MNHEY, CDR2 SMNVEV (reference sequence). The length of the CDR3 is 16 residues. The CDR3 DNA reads TGTGCCAGCAGTTTATACGGGACAGCCGCAACCAATGAGCAGTTCTTC. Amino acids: CASSLYGTAATNEQFF.

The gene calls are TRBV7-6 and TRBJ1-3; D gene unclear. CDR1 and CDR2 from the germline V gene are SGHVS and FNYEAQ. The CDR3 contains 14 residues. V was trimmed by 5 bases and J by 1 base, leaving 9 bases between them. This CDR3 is CASSRRGSGNTIYF. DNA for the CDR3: TGTGCCAGCAGCCGCCGGGGTTCTGGAAACACCATATATTTT.

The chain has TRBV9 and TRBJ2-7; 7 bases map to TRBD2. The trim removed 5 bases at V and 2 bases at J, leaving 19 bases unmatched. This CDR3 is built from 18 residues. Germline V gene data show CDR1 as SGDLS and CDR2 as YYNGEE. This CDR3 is CASRDLYPSGDYTYEQYF. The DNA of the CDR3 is TGTGCCAGCAGGGATTTATATCCATCTGGGGACTACACCTACGAGCAGTACTTC.

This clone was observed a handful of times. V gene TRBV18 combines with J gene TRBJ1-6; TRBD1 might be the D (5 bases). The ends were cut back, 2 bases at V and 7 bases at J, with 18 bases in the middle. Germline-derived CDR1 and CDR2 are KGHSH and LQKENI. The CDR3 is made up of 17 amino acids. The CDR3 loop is CASSPETATVRNSPLHF. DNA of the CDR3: TGTGCCAGCTCACCAGAGACAGCTACAGTGCGAAATTCACCCCTCCACTTT. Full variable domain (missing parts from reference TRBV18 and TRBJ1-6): NAGVMQNPRHLVRRRGQEARLRCSPMKGHSHVYWYRQLPEEGLKFMVYLQKENIIDESGMPKERFSAEFPKEGPSILRIQQVVRGDSAAYFCASSPETATVRNSPLHFGNGTRLTVT.

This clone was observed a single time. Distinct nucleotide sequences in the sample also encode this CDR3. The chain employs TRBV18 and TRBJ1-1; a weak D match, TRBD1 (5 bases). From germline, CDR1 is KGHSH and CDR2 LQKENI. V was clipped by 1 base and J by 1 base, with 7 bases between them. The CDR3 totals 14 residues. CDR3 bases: TGTGCCAGCTCACCACTCCAGGGGAACACTGAAGCTTTCTTT. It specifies CASSPLQGNTEAFF.

CDR3 in amino acids: CASSLMGGEDTEAFF. CDR3 in DNA: TGTGCCAGCAGTTTAATGGGGGGGGAAGACACTGAAGCTTTCTTT. The rearrangement uses TRBV27 and TRBJ1-1; D possibly corresponds to TRBD1 (5 bases). Looked up from germline, CDR1 is MNHEY and CDR2 is SMNVEV (reference sequence). The V and J ends lost 2 bases and 3 bases respectively, with 13 bases between them. The CDR3 totals 15 residues.